The 10 T cell receptor beta chains in this list originate from one sample, sequenced in a study of OX40 agonist ivuxolimab in advanced cancers. The table came from immunoSEQ multiplex PCR; TCRdb's copy has only in-frame clones and leaves some out. The table includes tens of thousands of clones, approximately 87% detected once. Sequencing used CD4+ or CD8+ T cells sorted from blood, obtained in a trial of the OX40 agonist ivuxolimab. These receptors all come from an adult with an advanced solid tumor such as melanoma, head and neck, liver or kidney cancer.

The chain recombines TRBV5-1 with TRBJ2-1; D not resolved. Germline CDR1 reads SGHRS; CDR2 reads YFSETQ. The ends were cut back, 0 bases at V and 4 bases at J, with 8 bases in the middle. The length of the CDR3 is 14 residues. The CDR3 sequence is CASSLDAFYNEQFF. DNA for the CDR3: TGCGCCAGCAGCTTGGACGCCTTTTACAATGAGCAGTTCTTC.

This chain joins TRBV7-3 and TRBJ2-1; 7 bases align to TRBD1. CDR1 is SGHTA and CDR2 is FQGTGA in the germline V gene. Germline trimming cut 5 bases from V and 10 bases from J; bases unmatched to any gene: 8. The CDR3 covers 13 residues. The CDR3 is CASSHDREREQFF. The CDR3 nucleotides read TGTGCCAGCAGCCACGACAGGGAAAGGGAGCAGTTCTTC. The full variable domain, its missing parts supplied by reference TRBV7-3 and TRBJ2-1, is GAGVSQTPSNKVTEKGKYVELRCDPISGHTALYWYRQSLGQGPEFLIYFQGTGAADDSGLPNDRFFAVRPEGSVSTLKIQRTERGDSAVYLCASSHDREREQFFGPGTRLTVL.

This chain links TRBV5-4 with TRBJ2-4; either TRBD1 or TRBD2 may supply D (6 bases each). Between the trimmed V and J ends, which lost 3 bases and 4 bases, there was a span of 11 bases. CDR3 length: 14 residues. Germline V lookup: CDR1 SGHNT, CDR2 YYREEE (reference sequence). CDR3 residues: CASSSTGRKNIQYF. The CDR3 nucleotides are TGTGCCAGCAGCTCTACAGGGAGGAAAAACATTCAGTACTTC.

This chain connects TRBV28 to TRBJ2-5, with no clear D. Gene TRBJ2-7 matches the end of the DNA better, so the J call may be wrong. The CDR3 loop spans 11 amino acids. Per germline, CDR1 MDHEN and CDR2 SYDVKM. CDR3 DNA sequence: TGTGCCACTACATCCCCCAGCGAGCAGTACTTC. Protein product: CATTSPSEQYF.

The chain combines TRBV30 with TRBJ1-5; no clear D. The CDR3 spans 12 residues. With 5 bases removed from V and 0 bases from J, the gap between germline ends came to 5 bases. CDR1 is GTSNPN, CDR2 SVGIG, per germline (reference sequence). In DNA form, the CDR3 reads TGTGCCTGGGGATATAGCAATCAGCCCCAGCATTTT. Translating it yields CAWGYSNQPQHF.

The rearrangement links TRBV11-2 to TRBJ1-3; D is unresolved. This CDR3 contains 15 residues. V lost 4 bases and J lost 4, with 14 bases in between. Germline loops: CDR1 SGHAT, CDR2 FQNNGV. The CDR3 sequence is CASSSSDKGGNTIYF. The CDR3 nucleotides read TGTGCCAGCAGCTCAAGCGATAAGGGCGGAAACACCATATATTTT.

The V gene is TRBV6-5, the J gene TRBJ1-5; D perhaps matches TRBD1 (5 bases). The V end was cut by 5 bases, the J end by 7 bases, with 18 bases between. The germline gives CDR1 MNHEY, CDR2 SVGAGI. The CDR3 contains 15 residues. The CDR3 coding sequence is TGTGCCAGCAGTCCCGGGACGGCCCAGAGGCAGCCCCAGCATTTT. This codes for CASSPGTAQRQPQHF.

The count of this clone is one. The chain is built from TRBV7-3 and TRBJ2-1; 7 nucleotides match TRBD1. From germline, CDR1 is SGHTA and CDR2 FQGTGA. V gave up 4 bases and J gave up 5 bases; unmatched junction bases: 8. The CDR3 length is 15 residues. The CDR3 loop reads CASSSQDRMDNEQFF. The CDR3 DNA is TGTGCCAGCAGCTCCCAGGACAGGATGGACAATGAGCAGTTCTTC.

The CDR3 sequence: CASSLNPGLDNSPLHF. The CDR3 bases are TGTGCCAGCAGTTTGAATCCAGGGCTCGATAATTCACCCCTCCACTTT. The chain carries TRBV27 and TRBJ1-6, with D tentatively TRBD1 (5 bases). Germline CDR1 MNHEY, CDR2 SMNVEV (reference sequence). The CDR3 length is 16 residues. Deletions cut 3 bases from V and 5 bases from J, with 14 bases between.

The rearrangement joins TRBV30 to TRBJ2-5; 7 nucleotides match TRBD1. After removal of 6 bases from V and 5 bases from J, the junction contained 12 bases not matched to a gene. The CDR3 is made up of 14 amino acids. Germline loops: CDR1 GTSNPN, CDR2 SVGIG (reference sequence). CDR3: CACNINRGGETQYF. The CDR3 nucleotides read TGTGCCTGCAATATAAACAGGGGCGGGGAGACCCAGTACTTC.